These 6 T cell receptor beta chains share one sample of origin, sequenced in a study of T cell repertoires in cytomegalovirus infection. TCRdb re-derived calls from the reads in MiXCR, one entry per CDR3 protein. The repertoire holds 830,000 or so distinct CDR3 sequences, with 32% as singletons. No antigen has been identified for these receptors. The sample in question was cultured CD8+ T cells from PBMCs, obtained from culture after CMV antigen stimulation. These TCRs come from a human donor in good health (CMV status not recorded). Some clones in this sample may be carry-over from other donors' samples.

The gene calls are TRBV6-6 and TRBJ2-7; no clear D. CDR3 size: 13 residues. Trimming removed 5 bases from V and 2 bases from J, with 10 bases in between. CDR1 MNHNY and CDR2 SVGAGI come from the germline V gene (reference sequence). CDR3: CASSPARAYEQYV. The CDR3, as DNA: TGTGCCAGCAGTCCCGCCCGGGCCTACGAGCAGTACGTC.

This clonotype was counted a few times. The rearrangement uses TRBV7-6 and TRBJ2-7; 7 nucleotides align to TRBD2. Trimming at V came to 3 bases and at J to 4 bases, leaving 6 bases not matched to a gene. This CDR3 is built from 14 residues. The germline gives CDR1 SGHVS, CDR2 FNYEAQ. In nucleotides, the CDR3 is TGTGCCAGCAGCTTGGGGGGGTGGCAGTACGAGCAGTACTTC. Translation gives CASSLGGWQYEQYF.

This clonotype was seen a single time. The rearrangement joins TRBV10-3 to TRBJ1-2; TRBD1 might be the D (6 bases). The CDR3 is 13 amino acids. The ends were cut back, 7 bases at V and 1 base at J, with 10 bases in the middle. From germline, CDR1 is ENHRY and CDR2 SYGVKD. CDR3 residues: CAITGAHNYGYTF. DNA for the CDR3: TGTGCCATCACGGGGGCTCATAACTATGGCTACACCTTC.

This sequence joins TRBV4-1 and TRBJ1-2; tentative D call: TRBD1 (5 bases). V was trimmed by 1 base and J by 8 bases, leaving 8 bases between them. The CDR3 runs to 12 residues. Germline CDR1 MGHRA, CDR2 YSYEKL. The CDR3 coding sequence is TGCGCCAGCAGCCAAGGGACATCAGGCTACACCTTC. It translates to CASSQGTSGYTF.

This chain uses TRBV27 with TRBJ1-3, with a possible D match to TRBD1 (5 bases). Germline values: CDR1 MNHEY, CDR2 SMNVEV (reference sequence). The length of the CDR3 is 16 residues. With 7 bases removed from V and 1 base from J, the gap between germline ends came to 17 bases. CDR3 amino acids: CASTPGRARSGNTIYF. CDR3 in DNA: TGTGCCAGCACCCCTGGCAGGGCAAGATCTGGAAACACCATATATTTT.

This clonotype has more than one count but fewer than ten. In DNA form, the CDR3 reads TGTGCCAGCAGCTTGAATCGGGCACAGGGTAATTCACCCCTCCACTTT. Translation: CASSLNRAQGNSPLHF. V usage is TRBV5-8 and J usage is TRBJ1-6; maybe TRBD1 (6 bases). In germline, CDR1 is SGHTS, CDR2 YDEGEE. The CDR3 loop spans 16 amino acids. V was trimmed by 1 base and J by 6 bases, leaving 14 bases between them.